The clone carrying this TCR beta chain was seen more than once but under ten times. The antigen is not known. The CDR3 loop spans 15 amino acids. Between the trimmed V and J ends, which lost 7 bases and 7 bases, there was a span of 20 bases. CDR1 and CDR2 (germline): SNHLY, FYNNEI. This entry belongs to a study of T cell repertoires in cytomegalovirus infection. Study details: The authors used CMV epitopes that were HLA-C-restricted (recently identified) and HLA-B-restricted (well studied). It can be stated that public TCR beta signatures indicated CMV infection as well as a matching HLA type.

TCRdb processed the reads anew with MiXCR; each CDR3 protein has one entry. Of 550,000 to 850,000 distinct CDR3 sequences in the sample, around 30% were seen once. Study outcomes and limitations: In two of eight donors, the top clonotype was HLA-C-restricted CMV-specific. Pooled public TCR beta family frequency picked out CMV carriers with the relevant HLA.

Sample: cultured PBMCs, taken from culture after CMV antigen stimulation. V usage is TRBV2 and J usage is TRBJ1-5, with TRBD1 as a possible D gene (5 bases). The TCR comes from a human donor in good health (CMV status not recorded). Some clones in this sample may be carry-over from other donors' samples. CDR3 loop: CASTPRFGRTQPQHF. The CDR3 nucleotides read TGTGCCAGCACTCCTCGGTTCGGGCGGACACAGCCCCAGCATTTT.